Listed below are T cell receptor beta chains from one sample, sequenced in a study of blood T cell repertoires in COVID-19. Clones were read by immunoSEQ multiplex PCR, and TCRdb kept only the in-frame ones, dropping some. The data show about 230,000 clones, roughly 85% seen once. Sequenced material: peripheral blood. The receptors come from a man aged 45 to 65 with COVID-19, enrolled during active disease. Both conserved end residues are part of each CDR3. D genes are given only for firm matches. Clone size is shown for a subset of rows, as once, few, many or a class of expanded clone.

CDR3 DNA: TGTGCCAGCAGTTACTCGAGAAGGGGTCCAGGGATTTCCACGTGGTATGGCTACACCTTC; CDR3 protein: CASSYSRRGPGISTWYGYTF; V gene: TRBV6-2/TRBV6-3; J gene: TRBJ1-2; clone size: NA; D gene: NA
CDR3 DNA: TGCGCCAGCAGGGTGGTCGGCAGGGGTAAATATGGCTACACCTTC; CDR3 protein: CASRVVGRGKYGYTF; V gene: TRBV5-1; J gene: TRBJ1-2; clone size: NA; D gene: NA
CDR3 DNA: TGTGCCAGCTCACCACCGGCAAGCCAAGAGACCCAGTACTTC; CDR3 protein: CASSPPASQETQYF; V gene: TRBV18; J gene: TRBJ2-5; clone size: NA; D gene: NA
CDR3 DNA: TGCGCCAGCAGCTTGGACACGAACACCGGGGAGCTGTTTTTT; CDR3 protein: CASSLDTNTGELFF; V gene: TRBV5-1; J gene: TRBJ2-2; clone size: NA; D gene: NA
CDR3 DNA: TGTGCCAGCAGCAGTGACGGGACTAGCGGGGGGACTCGCACAGATACGCAGTATTTT; CDR3 protein: CASSSDGTSGGTRTDTQYF; V gene: TRBV7-3; J gene: TRBJ2-3; clone size: NA; D gene: TRBD2
CDR3 DNA: TGTGCCAGCTCACTGGGGACAGGGGTCAATCAGCCCCAGCATTTT; CDR3 protein: CASSLGTGVNQPQHF; V gene: TRBV18; J gene: TRBJ1-5; clone size: NA; D gene: TRBD1
CDR3 DNA: TGTGCCAGCAGCTCCGGGATTTATAATGAAAAACTGTTTTTT; CDR3 protein: CASSSGIYNEKLFF; V gene: TRBV6-5; J gene: TRBJ1-4; clone size: few; D gene: NA
CDR3 DNA: TGTGCCAGCAGCTTAGCGGGGGCCGGCACTGAAGCTTTCTTT; CDR3 protein: CASSLAGAGTEAFF; V gene: TRBV7-3; J gene: TRBJ1-1; clone size: NA; D gene: NA
CDR3 DNA: TGTGCCAGCAGCGTAGGGACTACAGGCCACGAGCAGTACTTC; CDR3 protein: CASSVGTTGHEQYF; V gene: TRBV9; J gene: TRBJ2-7; clone size: NA; D gene: NA
CDR3 DNA: TGTGCCAGTAGTCGAGACAGGTCCTATAGCAATCAGCCCCAGCATTTT; CDR3 protein: CASSRDRSYSNQPQHF; V gene: TRBV19; J gene: TRBJ1-5; clone size: NA; D gene: NA
CDR3 DNA: TGTGCCAGCTCACCGCTTACAGGACAGGGGCCGGACACCGGGGAGCTGTTTTTT; CDR3 protein: CASSPLTGQGPDTGELFF; V gene: TRBV18; J gene: TRBJ2-2; clone size: NA; D gene: TRBD1
CDR3 DNA: TGCAGCGCCGAACCCCACACGAACACTGAAGCTTTCTTT; CDR3 protein: CSAEPHTNTEAFF; V gene: TRBV29-1; J gene: TRBJ1-1; clone size: NA; D gene: NA
CDR3 DNA: TGTGCCAGCAGCTTGGGAGTGTGGGGAGGCTATGGCTACACCTTC; CDR3 protein: CASSLGVWGGYGYTF; V gene: TRBV5-8; J gene: TRBJ1-2; clone size: NA; D gene: NA
CDR3 DNA: TGCGCCAGCAGCCGGGGACAGGAAAGAGAGGCCCAGTACTTC; CDR3 protein: CASSRGQEREAQYF; V gene: TRBV5-1; J gene: TRBJ2-5; clone size: NA; D gene: TRBD1
CDR3 DNA: TGTGCCAGCAGCTTAACTCTAGCGGGGGCTTCGGGAACCGGGGAGCTGTTTTTT; CDR3 protein: CASSLTLAGASGTGELFF; V gene: TRBV7-2; J gene: TRBJ2-2; clone size: NA; D gene: TRBD2
CDR3 DNA: TGTGCCATCAGTGAGTCAAGGGACAGAGTCCCTGAAGCTTTCTTT; CDR3 protein: CAISESRDRVPEAFF; V gene: TRBV10-3; J gene: TRBJ1-1; clone size: NA; D gene: TRBD1
CDR3 DNA: TGTGCCAGCAGGCTAGCGGAGCTAGATACGCAGTATTTT; CDR3 protein: CASRLAELDTQYF; V gene: TRBV2; J gene: TRBJ2-3; clone size: few; D gene: TRBD2
CDR3 DNA: TGTGCCAGCGGCGGACAGCTAGAGTTAGTGTCCTACGAGCAGTACTTC; CDR3 protein: CASGGQLELVSYEQYF; V gene: TRBV28; J gene: TRBJ2-7; clone size: NA; D gene: NA
CDR3 DNA: TGTGCCAGTAGTACGTTCCGGGACACAACGATCACCTACGAGCAGTACTTC; CDR3 protein: CASSTFRDTTITYEQYF; V gene: TRBV19; J gene: TRBJ2-7; clone size: NA; D gene: NA
CDR3 DNA: TGTGCCAGCAGTTTAGTCGGTAGCGGGGACACAGATACGCAGTATTTT; CDR3 protein: CASSLVGSGDTDTQYF; V gene: TRBV28; J gene: TRBJ2-3; clone size: NA; D gene: TRBD2
CDR3 DNA: TGTGCCAGCAGCCCCCGCTGGACAGGGATAGGCACAGATACGCAGTATTTT; CDR3 protein: CASSPRWTGIGTDTQYF; V gene: TRBV9; J gene: TRBJ2-3; clone size: NA; D gene: TRBD1
CDR3 DNA: TGTGCCAGTAAAGAAACAGGGGACCCAAAAGGACCCCAGCATTTT; CDR3 protein: CASKETGDPKGPQHF; V gene: TRBV19; J gene: TRBJ1-5; clone size: NA; D gene: TRBD1
CDR3 DNA: TGTGCCAGTAGTATTACGCGGCAGGGCTCTTACAATGAGCAGTTCTTC; CDR3 protein: CASSITRQGSYNEQFF; V gene: TRBV19; J gene: TRBJ2-1; clone size: NA; D gene: NA
CDR3 DNA: TGTGCCAGCAGCCCAGAAGGACTAGCGGGGTGGGTGGTAAACACAGATACGCAGTATTTT; CDR3 protein: CASSPEGLAGWVVNTDTQYF; V gene: TRBV9; J gene: TRBJ2-3; clone size: once; D gene: TRBD2
CDR3 DNA: TGTGCCAGCAGCCACAGACAGGGGACAACCTACGAGCAGTACTTC; CDR3 protein: CASSHRQGTTYEQYF; V gene: TRBV14; J gene: TRBJ2-7; clone size: NA; D gene: TRBD1
CDR3 DNA: TGTGCCAGCAGACTAGCGGGGTACACAGATACGCAGTATTTT; CDR3 protein: CASRLAGYTDTQYF; V gene: TRBV6-5; J gene: TRBJ2-3; clone size: NA; D gene: TRBD2
CDR3 DNA: TGTGCCAGCAGTTCCTCGACAGGGTATGGCTACACCTTC; CDR3 protein: CASSSSTGYGYTF; V gene: TRBV28; J gene: TRBJ1-2; clone size: few; D gene: TRBD1
CDR3 DNA: TGTGCCAGCAGCTTAGGGACAGGGAGAGAAAAACTGTTTTTT; CDR3 protein: CASSLGTGREKLFF; V gene: TRBV7-6; J gene: TRBJ1-4; clone size: NA; D gene: TRBD1
CDR3 DNA: TGCGCCAGCAGCTTGGGCGCTCTCAACAATGAGCAGTTCTTC; CDR3 protein: CASSLGALNNEQFF; V gene: TRBV5-1; J gene: TRBJ2-1; clone size: NA; D gene: NA
CDR3 DNA: TGTGCCAGCAGTCGTCCTGAGGTCCATGAGCAGTTCTTC; CDR3 protein: CASSRPEVHEQFF; V gene: TRBV7-2; J gene: TRBJ2-1; clone size: NA; D gene: NA
CDR3 DNA: TGTGCCAGCAGGGCCGACAGGGGGGGCTATGGCTACACCTTC; CDR3 protein: CASRADRGGYGYTF; V gene: TRBV27; J gene: TRBJ1-2; clone size: NA; D gene: TRBD1
CDR3 DNA: TGTGCCTGGAGTCGGGAGGCCCCCTACGAGCAGTACTTC; CDR3 protein: CAWSREAPYEQYF; V gene: TRBV30; J gene: TRBJ2-7; clone size: NA; D gene: TRBD2
CDR3 DNA: TGTGCCAGCAGCTCGGGACAGATGAGCTCCTACGAGCAGTACTTC; CDR3 protein: CASSSGQMSSYEQYF; V gene: TRBV28; J gene: TRBJ2-7; clone size: NA; D gene: TRBD1
CDR3 DNA: TGTGCCAGCAGCCGACAGGGGGCTAGGACCCAGTACTTC; CDR3 protein: CASSRQGARTQYF; V gene: TRBV12-3/TRBV12-4; J gene: TRBJ2-5; clone size: NA; D gene: TRBD1
CDR3 DNA: TGTGCCAGCAGCTTTGGACAACGCACAGATACGCAGTATTTT; CDR3 protein: CASSFGQRTDTQYF; V gene: TRBV11-2; J gene: TRBJ2-3; clone size: NA; D gene: NA
CDR3 DNA: TGTGCCAGCAGCTTCGGTTGGGAGACCCAGTACTTC; CDR3 protein: CASSFGWETQYF; V gene: TRBV3-1/TRBV3-2; J gene: TRBJ2-5; clone size: NA; D gene: NA
CDR3 DNA: TGTGCCAGCAGCTTTGCCCCGAGCACTGAAGCTTTCTTT; CDR3 protein: CASSFAPSTEAFF; V gene: TRBV11-3; J gene: TRBJ1-1; clone size: NA; D gene: NA
CDR3 DNA: TGTGCCACCAGTGTCAGGGGTGGGGAGCAGTACTTC; CDR3 protein: CATSVRGGEQYF; V gene: TRBV24-1; J gene: TRBJ2-7; clone size: NA; D gene: NA
CDR3 DNA: TGTGCCAGCAGCTCGGAGGGACAGAGCTCCTACAATGAGCAGTTCTTC; CDR3 protein: CASSSEGQSSYNEQFF; V gene: TRBV5-4; J gene: TRBJ2-1; clone size: NA; D gene: NA
CDR3 DNA: TGTGCCAGCAGTAGCCGAACCGGGACAGGGGGCTACGAGCAGTACTTC; CDR3 protein: CASSSRTGTGGYEQYF; V gene: TRBV2; J gene: TRBJ2-7; clone size: NA; D gene: TRBD1
CDR3 DNA: TGCGCCAGCAGCTCTGGACAGGGGGCGTTCGAGCAGTACTTC; CDR3 protein: CASSSGQGAFEQYF; V gene: TRBV5-1; J gene: TRBJ2-7; clone size: NA; D gene: TRBD1
CDR3 DNA: TGTGCCAGCTCACCACCCGGACAGGCGAATGGCGAGCAGTTCTTC; CDR3 protein: CASSPPGQANGEQFF; V gene: TRBV18; J gene: TRBJ2-1; clone size: NA; D gene: TRBD1
CDR3 DNA: TGTGCCAGTAGTTCCCGCCGGGACAGGGATACGCAGTATTTT; CDR3 protein: CASSSRRDRDTQYF; V gene: TRBV19; J gene: TRBJ2-3; clone size: NA; D gene: TRBD1
CDR3 DNA: TGCGCCAGCAGCTTGGTACAGGGGGCGCTTTACGAGCAGTACTTC; CDR3 protein: CASSLVQGALYEQYF; V gene: TRBV5-1; J gene: TRBJ2-7; clone size: NA; D gene: TRBD1
CDR3 DNA: TGCAGCGTTCGAGGGACAGGACCCAACACAGATACGCAGTATTTT; CDR3 protein: CSVRGTGPNTDTQYF; V gene: TRBV29-1; J gene: TRBJ2-3; clone size: NA; D gene: TRBD1
CDR3 DNA: TGTGCCAGCAGCCATAGGGTAGCGGGGGGCCTAGTGTACGAGCAGTACTTC; CDR3 protein: CASSHRVAGGLVYEQYF; V gene: TRBV3-1/TRBV3-2; J gene: TRBJ2-7; clone size: NA; D gene: TRBD2
CDR3 DNA: TGTGCCAGCAGTACGGGGTTTGGTACAGATACGCAGTATTTT; CDR3 protein: CASSTGFGTDTQYF; V gene: TRBV6-2/TRBV6-3; J gene: TRBJ2-3; clone size: few; D gene: NA
CDR3 DNA: TGTGCCAGCAGCGTAGCGCTAGCGGGGATGGTATCGGATGAGCAGTTCTTC; CDR3 protein: CASSVALAGMVSDEQFF; V gene: TRBV9; J gene: TRBJ2-1; clone size: NA; D gene: TRBD2
CDR3 DNA: TGTGCCAGCAGTGAGGGACAGGGACTTAATGAAAAACTGTTTTTT; CDR3 protein: CASSEGQGLNEKLFF; V gene: TRBV2; J gene: TRBJ1-4; clone size: NA; D gene: TRBD1
CDR3 DNA: TGCGCCAGCAGCGCCCAGACAGGGTTCTATGGCTACACCTTC; CDR3 protein: CASSAQTGFYGYTF; V gene: TRBV5-1; J gene: TRBJ1-2; clone size: NA; D gene: TRBD1
CDR3 DNA: TGTGCCAGCAGCCCTGGAGGTACTGAAAAACTGTTTTTT; CDR3 protein: CASSPGGTEKLFF; V gene: TRBV5-5; J gene: TRBJ1-4; clone size: NA; D gene: NA
CDR3 DNA: TGTGCCAGCGGCAGGGCCTCTGGAAACACCATATATTTT; CDR3 protein: CASGRASGNTIYF; V gene: TRBV28; J gene: TRBJ1-3; clone size: NA; D gene: NA
CDR3 DNA: TGCGCCAGCAGCCCCCAAGTCCCCGGTGGCTATGGCTACACCTTC; CDR3 protein: CASSPQVPGGYGYTF; V gene: TRBV4-1; J gene: TRBJ1-2; clone size: NA; D gene: NA